These 13 T cell receptor beta chains were sequenced from one sample in a study of memory CD4+ T cells and cytomegalovirus serostatus. Profiled with immunoSEQ multiplex PCR; TCRdb holds only in-frame clones, not every one. The sample has tens of thousands of clones, approximately 82% seen once. Single viable CD3+CD4+CD8-CD45RO+ cells were sorted as the memory CD4+ T cells. What was sequenced was memory CD4+ T cells from blood. These receptors were taken from an adult in good health and CMV-seronegative. Some clones in this sample may be carry-over from other donors' samples.

This chain joins TRBV4-1 and TRBJ2-1; 16 bases map to TRBD2. Germline CDR1 is MGHRA and CDR2 is YSYEKL. CDR3 size: 20 residues. V trimming: 1 base; J trimming: 8 bases; junction bases outside the gene matches: 14. As DNA, the CDR3 is TGCGCCAGCAGCCAAGCAAGGGGGACTAGCGGGAGGGGAGGTCGGGATGAGCAGTTCTTC. As protein: CASSQARGTSGRGGRDEQFF.

The CDR3 here is CASSSYLISANRYEQYF. CDR3 nucleotide sequence: TGTGCCAGCAGTTCTTATCTCATTAGCGCAAACCGCTACGAGCAGTACTTC. The gene calls are TRBV27 and TRBJ2-7, with D perhaps matching TRBD2 (5 bases). Germline CDR1 is MNHEY and CDR2 is SMNVEV (reference sequence). V was cut by 4 bases and J by 3 bases, with 22 bases left in between. The CDR3 loop spans 17 amino acids.

Only a few counts were recorded for this clone. The rearrangement links TRBV6-1 to TRBJ2-7, with 9 positions matching TRBD1. CDR1 and CDR2 from the germline V gene are MNHNS and SASEGT. Unmatched junction bases numbered 12, after V lost 8 bases and J lost 7 bases. The CDR3 has 14 residues. The CDR3 coding sequence is TGTGCCAGCTTCCCTGGGACAGGGTTGAGGGAGCAGTACTTC. Its translation is CASFPGTGLREQYF.

The chain links TRBV5-1 to TRBJ1-2; no reliable D call. Trimming left V 3 bases short and J 2 bases short, with 14 bases between. Germline CDR1 reads SGHRS; CDR2 reads YFSETQ. CDR3 length: 15 amino acids. The CDR3 region has the DNA TGCGCCAGCAGCTGGGAGCCAGGCAGGAACTATGGCTACACCTTC. It specifies CASSWEPGRNYGYTF.

This chain connects TRBV27 to TRBJ1-1, with 12 bases aligning to TRBD1. Trimming at V came to 5 bases and at J to 7 bases, leaving 8 bases not matched to a gene. The CDR3 contains 15 residues. Looked up from germline, CDR1 is MNHEY and CDR2 is SMNVEV (reference sequence). The CDR3 reads CASSPLGQGASEAFF. CDR3 coding DNA: TGTGCCAGCAGTCCACTGGGACAGGGGGCAAGTGAAGCTTTCTTT.

The V gene is TRBV30, the J gene TRBJ1-2; possible D gene TRBD1, 6 bases. Trimming cost V 1 base and J 8 bases, with 14 bases left between them. The germline V gene has CDR1 GTSNPN and CDR2 SVGIG (reference sequence). The CDR3 is 13 amino acids. The CDR3 region is CAWSGGPAGGYTF. The CDR3 DNA sequence: TGTGCCTGGAGTGGGGGGCCGGCGGGAGGCTACACCTTC.

This chain connects TRBV4-2 to TRBJ2-1; 7 bases line up with TRBD2. CDR3 size: 17 residues. Per the germline V gene, CDR1 is LGHNA and CDR2 is YNFKEQ. V dropped 0 bases and J dropped 13; count of bases not matched to a gene: 18. The CDR3 spells CASSQDRGGRAAQRQFF. The CDR3 nucleotides read TGTGCCAGCAGCCAAGACCGAGGAGGGAGGGCCGCACAGAGACAGTTCTTC.

V gene TRBV19 combines with J gene TRBJ2-1; D gene uncertain. The CDR3 is 11 amino acids. Trimming removed 3 bases at V and 7 bases at J, with 4 bases between. Germline lookup yields CDR1 LNHDA and CDR2 SQIVND (reference sequence). The CDR3, as DNA: TGTGCCAGTAGTATTAAGAATGAGCAGTTCTTC. Encoded protein: CASSIKNEQFF.

V and J are TRBV5-1 and TRBJ2-1; 8 nucleotides agree with TRBD2. CDR3 length equals 15 residues. V lost 4 bases, J lost 11 bases, and 14 bases stayed unmatched. CDR1 is SGHRS and CDR2 is YFSETQ in the germline V gene. Here the CDR3 DNA reads TGCGCCAGCAGCGAGACCTCTAGCGGGCTAGCCCAGCAGTTCTTC. Encoded protein: CASSETSSGLAQQFF.

This chain joins TRBV7-9 and TRBJ2-3; the D is unclear. Germline CDR1 is SEHNR and CDR2 is FQNEAQ (reference sequence). V was clipped by 2 bases and J by 6 bases, with 6 bases between them. The CDR3 is 12 amino acids. CDR3 coding DNA: TGTGCCAGCAGCTTAACGTCGGATACGCAGTATTTT. It yields the protein CASSLTSDTQYF.

This clone was seen more than once but under ten times. This chain joins TRBV28 and TRBJ2-3; a weak D match, TRBD2 (5 bases). This CDR3 is built from 15 residues. The germline V gene encodes CDR1 MDHEN and CDR2 SYDVKM. Trimming cost V 6 bases and J 4 bases, with 17 bases left between them. The CDR3 region has the DNA TGTGCCAGCAGCCCCCTACCGACTATTTCAGATACGCAGTATTTT. It encodes CASSPLPTISDTQYF.

This chain links TRBV28 with TRBJ2-5, with 9 nucleotides matching TRBD1. Germline V CDR1 and CDR2: MDHEN, SYDVKM. Trimming removed 4 bases from V and 4 bases from J; junction bases left unmatched: 7. There are 15 residues in the CDR3. CDR3 loop: CASSSLTGGGETQYF. DNA of the CDR3: TGTGCCAGCAGTTCCCTGACAGGGGGGGGAGAGACCCAGTACTTC.

The CDR3 loop reads CAWKLGTNTEAFF. The CDR3 bases are TGTGCCTGGAAGCTCGGGACGAACACTGAAGCTTTCTTT. V and J are TRBV30 and TRBJ1-1, with D perhaps matching TRBD1 (5 bases). V lost 4 bases, J lost 1 base, and 10 bases lay in between. Germline loops: CDR1 GTSNPN, CDR2 SVGIG (reference sequence). The length of the CDR3 is 13 residues.